This T cell receptor (beta chain) comes out of a study of blood T cell repertoires in COVID-19. Across the whole study: Acute and convalescent COVID-19 specimens originated in the United States, Italy and Spain. In each case, the material was cDNA or gDNA derived from T cells, B-cell-depleted T cells, or PBMCs.

Per the study methods: Amplified reference gene primers provided the basis for estimating nucleated cell counts. Using immunoSEQ multiplex PCR, the repertoire was profiled, and TCRdb retains in-frame clones only, with some absent. V, J and clone size were drawn from that table, and D and trimming were deduced from the DNA. The sample comprises about 120,000 clones, approximately 74% of which are singletons, and more than 5.5% rests with the top ten. This receptor was obtained from a man in his sixties with acute or convalescent COVID-19. Sequencing used peripheral blood.

The CDR3 here is CASSGDSYGYTF. CDR3 in DNA: TGTGCCAGCAGTGGAGACAGCTATGGCTACACCTTC. The genes are TRBV2 and TRBJ1-2, with D possibly TRBD1 on 5 matching bases. The CDR3 contains 12 residues. V was pared by 4 bases and J by 4 bases, with 7 bases between. Germline CDR1 is SNHLY and CDR2 is FYNNEI.